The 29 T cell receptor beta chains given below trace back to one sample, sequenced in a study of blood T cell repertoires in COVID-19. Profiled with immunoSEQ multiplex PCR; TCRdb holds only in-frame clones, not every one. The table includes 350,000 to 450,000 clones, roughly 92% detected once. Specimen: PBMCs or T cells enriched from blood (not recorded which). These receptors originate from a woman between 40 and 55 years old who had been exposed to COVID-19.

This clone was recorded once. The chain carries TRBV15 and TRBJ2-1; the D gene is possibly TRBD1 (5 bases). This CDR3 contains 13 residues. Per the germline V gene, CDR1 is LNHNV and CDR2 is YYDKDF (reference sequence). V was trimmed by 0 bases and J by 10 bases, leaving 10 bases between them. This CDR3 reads CATSRDWGREQFF. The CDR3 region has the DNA TGTGCCACCAGCAGAGATTGGGGCAGAGAGCAGTTCTTC.

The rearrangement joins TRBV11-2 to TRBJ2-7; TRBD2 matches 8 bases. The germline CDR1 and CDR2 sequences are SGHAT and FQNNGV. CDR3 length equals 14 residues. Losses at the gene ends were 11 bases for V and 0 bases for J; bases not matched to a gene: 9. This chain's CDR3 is CAPRGGSLSYEQYF. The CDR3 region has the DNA TGTGCCCCCCGGGGGGGCTCCCTCTCCTACGAGCAGTACTTC.

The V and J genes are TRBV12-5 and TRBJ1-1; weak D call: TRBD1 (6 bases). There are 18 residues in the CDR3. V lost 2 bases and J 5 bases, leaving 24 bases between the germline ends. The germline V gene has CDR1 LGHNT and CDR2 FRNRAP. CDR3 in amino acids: CASGLTPNRDFSETEAFF. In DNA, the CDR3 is TGTGCTAGTGGTTTGACGCCCAACAGGGATTTTAGCGAAACTGAAGCTTTCTTT.

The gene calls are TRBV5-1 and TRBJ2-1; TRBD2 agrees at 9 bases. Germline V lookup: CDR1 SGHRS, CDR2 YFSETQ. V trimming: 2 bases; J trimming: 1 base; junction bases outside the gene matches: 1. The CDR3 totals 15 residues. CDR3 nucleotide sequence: TGCGCCAGCAGCTTTACTAGCGGGTCCTACAATGAGCAGTTCTTC. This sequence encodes CASSFTSGSYNEQFF.

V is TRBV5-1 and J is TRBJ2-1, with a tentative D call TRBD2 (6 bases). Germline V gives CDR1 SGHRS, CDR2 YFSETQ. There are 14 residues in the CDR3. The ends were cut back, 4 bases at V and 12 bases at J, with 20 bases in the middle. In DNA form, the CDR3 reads TGCGCCAGCAGCCAAGCGGACCCGCGAGCGGGGCAGTTCTTC. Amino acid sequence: CASSQADPRAGQFF. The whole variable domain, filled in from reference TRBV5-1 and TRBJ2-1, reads KAGVTQTPRYLIKTRGQQVTLSCSPISGHRSVSWYQQTPGQGLQFLFEYFSETQRNKGNFPGRFSGRQFSNSRSEMNVSTLELGDSALYLCASSQADPRAGQFFGPGTRLTVL.

Here the CDR3 DNA reads TGTGCCAGCAGTTCGACACTGAATGGCAATCAGCCCCAGCATTTT. The encoded protein is CASSSTLNGNQPQHF. V is TRBV6-5 and J is TRBJ1-5, with unresolved D. Germline V gene sequence: CDR1 MNHEY, CDR2 SVGAGI. V was clipped by 4 bases and J by 2 bases, with 12 bases between them. The CDR3 contains 15 residues.

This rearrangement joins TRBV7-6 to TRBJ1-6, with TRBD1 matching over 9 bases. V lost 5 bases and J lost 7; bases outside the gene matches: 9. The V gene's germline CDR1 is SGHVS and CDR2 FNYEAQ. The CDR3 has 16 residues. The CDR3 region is CASSRTNRGQNSPLHF. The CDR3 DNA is TGTGCCAGCAGCCGAACGAACAGGGGGCAAAATTCACCCCTCCACTTT.

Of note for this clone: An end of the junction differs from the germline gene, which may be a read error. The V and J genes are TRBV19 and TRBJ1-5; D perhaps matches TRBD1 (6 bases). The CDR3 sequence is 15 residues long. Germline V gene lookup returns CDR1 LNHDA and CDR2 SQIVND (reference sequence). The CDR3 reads CASSIDSGGNQPQHF. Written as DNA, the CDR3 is TGTGCCAGTAGTATAGATAGCGGGGGCAACCAGCCCCAGCATTTT.

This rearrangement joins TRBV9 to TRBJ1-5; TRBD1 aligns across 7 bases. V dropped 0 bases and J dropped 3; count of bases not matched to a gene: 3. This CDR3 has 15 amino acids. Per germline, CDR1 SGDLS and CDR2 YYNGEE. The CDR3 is CASSVGTGNNQPQHF. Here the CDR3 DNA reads TGTGCCAGCAGCGTAGGGACAGGTAACAATCAGCCCCAGCATTTT.

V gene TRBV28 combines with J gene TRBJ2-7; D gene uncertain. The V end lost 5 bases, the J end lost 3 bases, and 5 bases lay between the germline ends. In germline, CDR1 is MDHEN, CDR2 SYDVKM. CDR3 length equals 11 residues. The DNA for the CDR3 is TGTGCCAGCAGTCTAAACTACGAGCAGTACTTC. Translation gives CASSLNYEQYF. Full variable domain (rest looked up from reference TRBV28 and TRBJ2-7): DVKVTQSSRYLVKRTGEKVFLECVQDMDHENMFWYRQDPGLGLRLIYFSYDVKMKEKGDIPEGYSVSREKKERFSLILESASTNQTSMYLCASSLNYEQYFGPGTRLTVT.

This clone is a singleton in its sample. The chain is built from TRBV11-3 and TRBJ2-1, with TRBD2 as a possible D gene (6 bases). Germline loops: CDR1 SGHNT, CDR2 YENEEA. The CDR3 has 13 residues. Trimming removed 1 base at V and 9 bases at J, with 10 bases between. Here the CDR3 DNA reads TGTGCCAGCAGCTTAGCGGGAGACGGTGAGCAGTTCTTC. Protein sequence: CASSLAGDGEQFF. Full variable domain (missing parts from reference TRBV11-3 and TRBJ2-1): EAGVVQSPRYKIIEKKQPVAFWCNPISGHNTLYWYLQNLGQGPELLIRYENEEAVDDSQLPKDRFSAERLKGVDSTLKIQPAELGDSAVYLCASSLAGDGEQFFGPGTRLTVL.

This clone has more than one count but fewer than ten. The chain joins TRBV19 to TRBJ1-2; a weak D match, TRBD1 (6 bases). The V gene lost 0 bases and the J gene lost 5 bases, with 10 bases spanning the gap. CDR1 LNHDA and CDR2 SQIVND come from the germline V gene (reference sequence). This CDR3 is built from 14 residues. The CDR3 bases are TGTGCCAGTAGTATAGATTGGACAGCTTATGGCTACACCTTC. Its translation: CASSIDWTAYGYTF.

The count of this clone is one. CDR3 amino acids: CASSEKGAQETQYF. CDR3 in DNA: TGCGCCAGCAGTGAGAAGGGGGCCCAAGAGACCCAGTACTTC. This chain links TRBV10-2 with TRBJ2-5; 7 bases map to TRBD1. The CDR3 totals 14 residues. Germline V gene data show CDR1 as WSHSY and CDR2 as SAAADI. J gave up 1 base and V 2 bases, and 1 base lay outside the gene matches.

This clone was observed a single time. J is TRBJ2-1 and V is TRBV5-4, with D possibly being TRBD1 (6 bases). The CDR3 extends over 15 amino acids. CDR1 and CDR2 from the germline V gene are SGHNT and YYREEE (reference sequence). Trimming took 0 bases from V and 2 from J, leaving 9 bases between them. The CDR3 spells CASSLDRVTYNEQFF. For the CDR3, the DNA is TGTGCCAGCAGCTTGGACAGGGTAACCTACAATGAGCAGTTCTTC.

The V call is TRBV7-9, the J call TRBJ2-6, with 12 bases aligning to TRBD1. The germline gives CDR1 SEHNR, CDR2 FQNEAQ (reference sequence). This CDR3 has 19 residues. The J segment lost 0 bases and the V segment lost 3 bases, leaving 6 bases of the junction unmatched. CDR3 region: CASSFPGTGGLSGANVLTF. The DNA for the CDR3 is TGTGCCAGCAGCTTTCCCGGGACAGGGGGCCTCTCTGGGGCCAACGTCCTGACTTTC.

CDR3 sequence: CSGQQGDTEAFF. CDR3 nucleotide sequence: TGCAGCGGCCAACAGGGGGACACTGAAGCTTTCTTT. The V gene is TRBV29-1, the J gene TRBJ1-1; 8 bases are shared with TRBD1. V shed 7 bases, J shed 3 bases, and the junction held 4 bases outside the gene matches. CDR1 SQVTM and CDR2 ANQGSEA come from the germline V gene. The CDR3 consists of 12 residues.

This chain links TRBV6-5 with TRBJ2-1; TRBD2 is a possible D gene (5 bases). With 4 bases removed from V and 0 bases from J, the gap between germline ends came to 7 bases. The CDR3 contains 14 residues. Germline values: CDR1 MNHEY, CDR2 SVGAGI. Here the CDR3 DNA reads TGTGCCAGCAGTTCGGGAAGCTCCTACAATGAGCAGTTCTTC. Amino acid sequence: CASSSGSSYNEQFF.

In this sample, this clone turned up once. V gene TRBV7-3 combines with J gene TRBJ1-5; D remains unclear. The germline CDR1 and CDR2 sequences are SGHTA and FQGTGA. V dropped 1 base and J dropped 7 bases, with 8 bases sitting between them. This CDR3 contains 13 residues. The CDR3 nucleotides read TGTGCCAGCAGCTTAAGTTCGAGCCAGCCCCAGCATTTT. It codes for CASSLSSSQPQHF.

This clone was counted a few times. The chain's CDR3 is CSVPRVYGYTF. CDR3 nucleotides: TGCAGCGTCCCACGGGTCTATGGCTACACCTTC. The chain links TRBV29-1 to TRBJ1-2; D is unresolved. With 6 bases removed from V and 4 bases from J, the gap between germline ends came to 9 bases. There are 11 residues in the CDR3. CDR1 SQVTM and CDR2 ANQGSEA come from the germline V gene.

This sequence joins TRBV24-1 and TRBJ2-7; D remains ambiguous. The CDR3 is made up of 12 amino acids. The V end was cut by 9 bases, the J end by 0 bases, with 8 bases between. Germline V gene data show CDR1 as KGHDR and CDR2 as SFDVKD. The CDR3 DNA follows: TGTGCCACCTGGCAGGTCTCCTACGAGCAGTACTTC. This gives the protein CATWQVSYEQYF.

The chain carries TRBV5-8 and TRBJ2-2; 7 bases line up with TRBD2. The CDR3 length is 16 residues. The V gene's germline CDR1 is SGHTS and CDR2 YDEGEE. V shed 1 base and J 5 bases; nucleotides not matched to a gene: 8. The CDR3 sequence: CASSLMLEGGTGELFF. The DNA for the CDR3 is TGTGCCAGCAGCTTGATGCTAGAGGGAGGGACCGGGGAGCTGTTTTTT.

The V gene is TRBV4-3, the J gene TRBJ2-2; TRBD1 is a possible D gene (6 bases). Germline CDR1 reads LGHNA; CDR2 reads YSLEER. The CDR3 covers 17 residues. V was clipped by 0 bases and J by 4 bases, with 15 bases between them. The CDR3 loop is CASSQDWARGITGELFF. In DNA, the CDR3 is TGCGCCAGCAGCCAAGACTGGGCCAGGGGAATCACCGGGGAGCTGTTTTTT.

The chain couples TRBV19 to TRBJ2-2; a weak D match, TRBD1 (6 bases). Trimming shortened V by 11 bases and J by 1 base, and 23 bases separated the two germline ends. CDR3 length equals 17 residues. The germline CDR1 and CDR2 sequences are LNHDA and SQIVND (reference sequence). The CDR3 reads CAVRDIKARGNTGELFF. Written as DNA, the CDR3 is TGTGCCGTCCGGGACATTAAAGCCAGGGGGAACACCGGGGAGCTGTTTTTT. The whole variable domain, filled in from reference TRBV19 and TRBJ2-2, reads DGGITQSPKYLFRKEGQNVTLSCEQNLNHDAMYWYRQDPGQGLRLIYYSQIVNDFQKGDIAEGYSVSREKKESFPLTVTSAQKNPTAFYLCAVRDIKARGNTGELFFGEGSRLTVL.

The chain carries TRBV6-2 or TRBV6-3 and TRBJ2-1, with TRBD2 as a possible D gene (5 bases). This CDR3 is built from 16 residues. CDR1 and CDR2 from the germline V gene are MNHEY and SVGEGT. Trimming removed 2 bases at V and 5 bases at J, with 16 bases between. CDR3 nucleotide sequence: TGTGCCAGCAGTTACCGAAACCCCGGACTCAACAATGAGCAGTTCTTC. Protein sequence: CASSYRNPGLNNEQFF.

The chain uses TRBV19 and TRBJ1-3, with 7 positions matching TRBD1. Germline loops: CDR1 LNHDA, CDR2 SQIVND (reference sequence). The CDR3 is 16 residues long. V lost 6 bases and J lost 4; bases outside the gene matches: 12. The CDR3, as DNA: TGTGCCAGTAGGAGGGAGAGACAGGGCAGAGGAAACACCATATATTTT. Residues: CASRRERQGRGNTIYF.

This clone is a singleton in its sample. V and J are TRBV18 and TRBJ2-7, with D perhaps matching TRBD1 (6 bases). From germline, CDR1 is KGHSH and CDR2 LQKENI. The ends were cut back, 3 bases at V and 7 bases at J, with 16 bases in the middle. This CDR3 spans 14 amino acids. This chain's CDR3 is CASSPAQGSGEQYF. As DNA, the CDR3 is TGTGCCAGCTCACCTGCACAGGGATCAGGGGAGCAGTACTTC. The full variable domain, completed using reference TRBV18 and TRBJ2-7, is NAGVMQNPRHLVRRRGQEARLRCSPMKGHSHVYWYRQLPEEGLKFMVYLQKENIIDESGMPKERFSAEFPKEGPSILRIQQVVRGDSAAYFCASSPAQGSGEQYFGPGTRLTVT.

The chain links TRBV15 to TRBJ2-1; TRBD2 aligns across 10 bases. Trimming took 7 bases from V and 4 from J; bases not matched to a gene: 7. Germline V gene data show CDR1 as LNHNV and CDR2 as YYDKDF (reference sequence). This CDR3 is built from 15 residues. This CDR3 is CATMKAGGTYNEQFF. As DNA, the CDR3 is TGTGCCACCATGAAAGCGGGAGGGACGTACAATGAGCAGTTCTTC.

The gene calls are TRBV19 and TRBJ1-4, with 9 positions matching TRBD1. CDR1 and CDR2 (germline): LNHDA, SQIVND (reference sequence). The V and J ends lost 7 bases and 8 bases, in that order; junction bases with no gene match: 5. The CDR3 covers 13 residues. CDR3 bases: TGTGCCAGTACGGGACAGGGAAGCGAAAAACTGTTTTTT. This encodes CASTGQGSEKLFF.

The DNA of the CDR3 is TGTGCCAGCAGCCACTCTACAGGGATCTACGAGCAGTACTTC. It specifies CASSHSTGIYEQYF. The chain is built from TRBV7-9 and TRBJ2-7; D perhaps matches TRBD1 (6 bases). The V end lost 5 bases, the J end lost 3 bases, and 14 bases lay between the germline ends. Germline V lookup: CDR1 SEHNR, CDR2 FQNEAQ (reference sequence). The CDR3 totals 14 residues. Full variable domain (outside the CDR3, taken from reference TRBV7-9 and TRBJ2-7): DTGVSQNPRHKITKRGQNVTFRCDPISEHNRLYWYRQTLGQGPEFLTYFQNEAQLEKSRLLSDRFSAERPKGSFSTLEIQRTEQGDSAMYLCASSHSTGIYEQYFGPGTRLTVT.